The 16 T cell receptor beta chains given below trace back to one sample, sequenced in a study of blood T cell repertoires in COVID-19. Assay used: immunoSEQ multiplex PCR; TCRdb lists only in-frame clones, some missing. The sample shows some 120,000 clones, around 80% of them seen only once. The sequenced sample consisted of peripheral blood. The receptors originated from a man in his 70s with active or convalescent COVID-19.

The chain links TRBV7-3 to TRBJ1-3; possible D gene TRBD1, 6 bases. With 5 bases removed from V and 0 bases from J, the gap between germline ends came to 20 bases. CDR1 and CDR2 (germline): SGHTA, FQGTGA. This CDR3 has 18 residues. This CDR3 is CASSPKWQGIGSGNTIYF. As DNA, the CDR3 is TGTGCCAGCAGCCCTAAGTGGCAGGGGATAGGCTCTGGAAACACCATATATTTT. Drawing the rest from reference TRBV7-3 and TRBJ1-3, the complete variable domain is GAGVSQTPSNKVTEKGKYVELRCDPISGHTALYWYRQSLGQGPEFLIYFQGTGAADDSGLPNDRFFAVRPEGSVSTLKIQRTERGDSAVYLCASSPKWQGIGSGNTIYFGEGSWLTVV.

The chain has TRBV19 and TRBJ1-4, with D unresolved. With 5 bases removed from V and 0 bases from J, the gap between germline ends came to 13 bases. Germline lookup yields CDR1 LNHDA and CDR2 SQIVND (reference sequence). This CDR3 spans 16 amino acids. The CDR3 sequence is CASSPPRGATNEKLFF. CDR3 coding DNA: TGTGCCAGTAGTCCACCGCGGGGAGCAACTAATGAAAAACTGTTTTTT. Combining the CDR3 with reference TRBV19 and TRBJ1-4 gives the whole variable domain DGGITQSPKYLFRKEGQNVTLSCEQNLNHDAMYWYRQDPGQGLRLIYYSQIVNDFQKGDIAEGYSVSREKKESFPLTVTSAQKNPTAFYLCASSPPRGATNEKLFFGSGTQLSVL.

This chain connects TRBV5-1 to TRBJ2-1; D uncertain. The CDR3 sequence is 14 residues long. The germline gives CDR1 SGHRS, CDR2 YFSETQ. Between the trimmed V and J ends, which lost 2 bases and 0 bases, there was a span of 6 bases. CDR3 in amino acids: CASSLPSSYNEQFF. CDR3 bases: TGCGCCAGCAGCTTACCGAGCTCCTACAATGAGCAGTTCTTC.

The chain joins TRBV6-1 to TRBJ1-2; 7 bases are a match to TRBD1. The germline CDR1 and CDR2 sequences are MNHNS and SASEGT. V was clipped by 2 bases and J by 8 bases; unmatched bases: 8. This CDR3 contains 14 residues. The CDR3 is CASSELFQGDGYTF. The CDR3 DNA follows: TGTGCCAGCAGTGAATTATTCCAGGGGGACGGCTACACCTTC.

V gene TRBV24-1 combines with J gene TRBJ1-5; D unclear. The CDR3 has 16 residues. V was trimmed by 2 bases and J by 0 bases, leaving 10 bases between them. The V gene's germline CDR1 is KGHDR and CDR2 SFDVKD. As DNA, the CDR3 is TGTGCCACCAGTGATTACGTACAGACTAGCAATCAGCCCCAGCATTTT. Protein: CATSDYVQTSNQPQHF.

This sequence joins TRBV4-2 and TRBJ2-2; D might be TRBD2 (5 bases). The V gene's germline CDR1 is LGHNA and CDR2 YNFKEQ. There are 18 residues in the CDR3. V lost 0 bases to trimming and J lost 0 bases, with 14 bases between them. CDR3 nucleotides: TGTGCCAGCAGCCAAGAACTGTTGCGGACTGCGAACACCGGGGAGCTGTTTTTT. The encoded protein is CASSQELLRTANTGELFF.

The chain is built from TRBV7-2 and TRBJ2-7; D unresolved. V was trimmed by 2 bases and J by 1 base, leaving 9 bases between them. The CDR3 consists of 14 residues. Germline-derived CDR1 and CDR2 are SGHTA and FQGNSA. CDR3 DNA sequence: TGTGCCAGCAGCTTAAATCCAGTGTCCTACGAGCAGTACTTC. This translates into CASSLNPVSYEQYF.

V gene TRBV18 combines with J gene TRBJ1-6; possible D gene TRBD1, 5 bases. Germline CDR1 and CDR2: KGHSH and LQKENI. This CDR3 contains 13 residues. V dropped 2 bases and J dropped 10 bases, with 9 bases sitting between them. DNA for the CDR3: TGTGCCAGCTCACCAGGGGCCGTCTCACCCCTCCACTTT. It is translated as CASSPGAVSPLHF.

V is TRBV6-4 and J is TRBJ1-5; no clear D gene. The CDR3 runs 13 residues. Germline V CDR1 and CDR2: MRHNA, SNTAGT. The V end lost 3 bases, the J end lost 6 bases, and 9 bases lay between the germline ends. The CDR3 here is CASSENQAQPQHF. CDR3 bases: TGTGCCAGCAGTGAAAATCAGGCTCAGCCCCAGCATTTT.

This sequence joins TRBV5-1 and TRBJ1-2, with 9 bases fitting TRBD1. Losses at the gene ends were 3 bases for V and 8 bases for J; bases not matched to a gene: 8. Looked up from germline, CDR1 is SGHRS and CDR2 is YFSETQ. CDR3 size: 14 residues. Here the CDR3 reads CASSSGDRGNGYTF. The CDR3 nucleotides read TGCGCCAGCAGCTCGGGCGACAGGGGGAACGGCTACACCTTC.

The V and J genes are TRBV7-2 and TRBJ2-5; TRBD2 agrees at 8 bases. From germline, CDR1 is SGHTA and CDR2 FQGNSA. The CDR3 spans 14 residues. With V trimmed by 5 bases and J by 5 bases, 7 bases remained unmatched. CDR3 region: CASSRGGLGETQYF. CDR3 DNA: TGTGCCAGCAGCCGGGGGGGCCTGGGGGAGACCCAGTACTTC.

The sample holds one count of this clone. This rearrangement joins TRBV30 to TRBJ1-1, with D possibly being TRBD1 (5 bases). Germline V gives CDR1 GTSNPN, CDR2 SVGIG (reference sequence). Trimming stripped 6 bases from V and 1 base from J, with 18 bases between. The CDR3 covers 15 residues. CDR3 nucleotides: TGTGCCTGCCAAACCAAGGACAAGTGGAACACTGAAGCTTTCTTT. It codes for CACQTKDKWNTEAFF.

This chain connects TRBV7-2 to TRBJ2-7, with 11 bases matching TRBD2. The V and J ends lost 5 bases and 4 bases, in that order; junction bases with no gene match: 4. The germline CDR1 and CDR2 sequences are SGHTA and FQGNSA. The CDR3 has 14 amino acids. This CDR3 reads CASSRSGGVYEQYF. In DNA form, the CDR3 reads TGTGCCAGCAGCCGTAGCGGGGGGGTTTACGAGCAGTACTTC.

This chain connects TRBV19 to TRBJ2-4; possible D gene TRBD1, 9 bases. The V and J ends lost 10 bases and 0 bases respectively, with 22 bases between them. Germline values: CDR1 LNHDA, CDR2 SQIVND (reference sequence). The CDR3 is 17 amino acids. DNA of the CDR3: TGTGCCACGGCCGGGACAGGGCGGGGGGTAGCCAAAAACATTCAGTACTTC. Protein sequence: CATAGTGRGVAKNIQYF.

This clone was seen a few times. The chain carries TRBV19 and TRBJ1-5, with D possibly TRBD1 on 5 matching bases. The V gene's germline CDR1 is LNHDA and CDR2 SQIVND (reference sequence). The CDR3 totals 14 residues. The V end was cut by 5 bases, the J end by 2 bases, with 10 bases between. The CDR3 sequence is CASSLLGGNQPQHF. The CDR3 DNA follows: TGTGCCAGTAGTCTGTTAGGGGGCAATCAGCCCCAGCATTTT.

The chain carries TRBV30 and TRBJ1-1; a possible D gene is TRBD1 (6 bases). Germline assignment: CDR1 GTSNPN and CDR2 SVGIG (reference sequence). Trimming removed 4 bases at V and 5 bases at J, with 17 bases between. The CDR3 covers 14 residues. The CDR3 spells CAWNQGGGQTEAFF. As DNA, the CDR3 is TGTGCCTGGAACCAAGGGGGGGGGCAGACTGAAGCTTTCTTT.